In its sample, the clone carrying this T cell receptor beta chain was seen a few times. The sample comes from a study of blood T cell repertoires in COVID-19. This CDR3 contains 20 residues. Germline V gene sequence: CDR1 LGHNA, CDR2 YNFKEQ. V lost 0 bases to trimming and J lost 8 bases, with 30 bases between them. Repertoires were generated with immunoSEQ multiplex PCR, while TCRdb's copy carries only in-frame clones and drops some. The repertoire holds 120,000 to 150,000 clones, with about 91% as singletons. The TCR comes from a woman aged 55-69 years with acute or convalescent COVID-19. V gene TRBV4-2 combines with J gene TRBJ2-3; the D gene is possibly TRBD2 (8 bases). The sample consisted of peripheral blood. The CDR3 loop reads CASSQDPQGMGGLAVGTQYF. DNA for the CDR3: TGTGCCAGCAGCCAAGACCCACAGGGGATGGGCGGACTAGCCGTCGGTACGCAGTATTTT.